Following are 30 T cell receptor beta chains from one sample sequenced in a study of identifying expanded T cells in peripheral blood. TCRdb keeps only in-frame clones here, not all; method: immunoSEQ multiplex PCR. The sample carries about 100,000 clones, about 87% recorded once. Sequences were obtained from blood. Receptor source: a person between 18 and 69 years old in good health.

The genes are TRBV14 and TRBJ2-3; D tentatively fits TRBD1 or TRBD2 (5 bases each). Trimming cost V 1 base and J 4 bases, with 9 bases left between them. Germline values: CDR1 SGHDN, CDR2 FVKESK. This CDR3 is 14 amino acids long. CDR3 sequence: CASSQVGTPDTQYF. The CDR3 DNA follows: TGTGCCAGCAGCCAAGTCGGGACGCCAGATACGCAGTATTTT.

This clone was seen just once. The chain carries TRBV5-1 and TRBJ1-1; D might be TRBD1 (6 bases). The CDR3 is 19 amino acids. Germline V gene lookup returns CDR1 SGHRS and CDR2 YFSETQ. Trimming removed 0 bases at V and 0 bases at J, with 21 bases between. CDR3 in amino acids: CASSLGDRRNIGMNTEAFF. CDR3 sequence (DNA): TGCGCCAGCAGCTTGGGCGACAGGAGGAATATAGGCATGAACACTGAAGCTTTCTTT.

This rearrangement joins TRBV21-1 to TRBJ1-4. TRBV21-1 is recorded as a pseudogene. The CDR3 extends over 11 amino acids. CDR3 sequence: CASAHREKLFF. The CDR3 DNA reads TGTGCCAGCGCCCACCGGGAAAAACTGTTTTTT.

The genes are TRBV6-1 and TRBJ2-7, with D maybe TRBD2 (6 bases). Germline lookup yields CDR1 MNHNS and CDR2 SASEGT. V lost 7 bases and J lost 0, with 10 bases in between. The CDR3 is made up of 13 amino acids. Here the CDR3 reads CASKGSGSYEQYF. The DNA of the CDR3 is TGTGCCAGCAAGGGTAGCGGCTCCTACGAGCAGTACTTC.

This CDR3 reads CASSVVLDKGWNQPQHF. The CDR3 DNA reads as TGCGCCAGCAGTGTCGTTCTCGACAAAGGGTGGAATCAGCCCCAGCATTTT. The gene calls are TRBV10-1 and TRBJ1-5; no firm D call. From germline, CDR1 is WNHNN and CDR2 SYGVQD (reference sequence). V lost 4 bases, J lost 4 bases, and 20 bases lay in between. This CDR3 is built from 17 residues.

V and J are TRBV5-1 and TRBJ2-5, with D maybe TRBD2 (5 bases). This CDR3 has 14 amino acids. The germline CDR1 and CDR2 sequences are SGHRS and YFSETQ. V was clipped by 3 bases and J by 4 bases, with 13 bases between them. CDR3 sequence: CASSSGIRRETQYF. CDR3 in DNA: TGCGCCAGCAGCTCCGGGATCAGGAGAGAGACCCAGTACTTC.

J is TRBJ1-2 and V is TRBV4-1; D unresolved. Trimming left V 2 bases short and J 6 bases short, with 4 bases between. The germline gives CDR1 MGHRA, CDR2 YSYEKL. The CDR3 runs to 11 residues. The CDR3 protein is CASSQSDGYTF. DNA of the CDR3: TGCGCCAGCAGCCAATCTGATGGCTACACCTTC.

This clone was seen only once. The DNA of the CDR3 is TGCGCCAGCAGCTTGTCTACAGGGGGCAATGAAAAACTGTTTTTT. Protein sequence: CASSLSTGGNEKLFF. This rearrangement joins TRBV5-1 to TRBJ1-4; 9 bases map to TRBD1. This CDR3 has 15 amino acids. The J segment lost 5 bases and the V segment lost 1 base, leaving 3 bases of the junction unmatched. Per germline, CDR1 SGHRS and CDR2 YFSETQ. The complete variable domain, with remaining parts taken from reference TRBV5-1 and TRBJ1-4, reads KAGVTQTPRYLIKTRGQQVTLSCSPISGHRSVSWYQQTPGQGLQFLFEYFSETQRNKGNFPGRFSGRQFSNSRSEMNVSTLELGDSALYLCASSLSTGGNEKLFFGSGTQLSVL.

The chain uses TRBV12-5 and TRBJ1-1, with D unresolved. V was cut by 1 base and J by 1 base, with 4 bases left in between. The CDR3 covers 13 residues. Germline CDR1 is LGHNT and CDR2 is FRNRAP. The CDR3 protein is CASGLGRNTEAFF. CDR3 bases: TGTGCTAGTGGTTTGGGCAGGAACACTGAAGCTTTCTTT.

The rearrangement uses TRBV5-1 and TRBJ1-1; D remains unclear. CDR3 length: 14 amino acids. CDR1 and CDR2 from the germline V gene are SGHRS and YFSETQ. V was cut by 6 bases and J by 0 bases, with 12 bases left in between. CDR3 in DNA: TGCGCCAGCACCCGGGAGCTAGTGAACACTGAAGCTTTCTTT. Its protein is CASTRELVNTEAFF.

The V and J genes are TRBV28 and TRBJ2-7, with D unresolved. The length of the CDR3 is 13 residues. CDR1 is MDHEN and CDR2 is SYDVKM in the germline V gene. V lost 1 base and J 3 bases, leaving 7 bases between the germline ends. The CDR3 sequence: CASSLSADYEQYF. CDR3 DNA: TGTGCCAGCAGTTTATCGGCAGACTACGAGCAGTACTTC.

This chain uses TRBV9 with TRBJ1-1; D remains ambiguous. This CDR3 has 15 amino acids. Trimming shortened V by 0 bases and J by 1 base, and 10 bases separated the two germline ends. Germline CDR1 and CDR2: SGDLS and YYNGEE. In nucleotides, the CDR3 is TGTGCCAGCAGCGTAGTTGACGGAACGAACACTGAAGCTTTCTTT. Protein product: CASSVVDGTNTEAFF. The full variable domain, rest sourced from reference TRBV9 and TRBJ1-1, is DSGVTQTPKHLITATGQRVTLRCSPRSGDLSVYWYQQSLDQGLQFLIQYYNGEERAKGNILERFSAQQFPDLHSELNLSSLELGDSALYFCASSVVDGTNTEAFFGQGTRLTVV.

This clone came up once. This sequence joins TRBV11-2 and TRBJ1-6, with D unclear. The ends were cut back, 3 bases at V and 13 bases at J, with 10 bases in the middle. The CDR3 totals 12 residues. Germline CDR1 is SGHAT and CDR2 is FQNNGV. CDR3 amino acids: CASSFGPGPLHF. CDR3 sequence (DNA): TGTGCCAGCAGCTTTGGCCCGGGGCCCCTCCACTTT.

The chain links TRBV7-9 to TRBJ2-7, with D uncertain. The CDR3 runs 11 residues. CDR1 is SEHNR and CDR2 is FQNEAQ in the germline V gene (reference sequence). The V end was cut by 4 bases, the J end by 4 bases, with 5 bases between. The CDR3 nucleotides are TGTGCCAGCAGCTCTGAGTACGAGCAGTACTTC. This codes for CASSSEYEQYF. The full variable domain, in which reference TRBV7-9 and TRBJ2-7 provide the parts outside the CDR3, is DTGVSQNPRHKITKRGQNVTFRCDPISEHNRLYWYRQTLGQGPEFLTYFQNEAQLEKSRLLSDRFSAERPKGSFSTLEIQRTEQGDSAMYLCASSSEYEQYFGPGTRLTVT.

The V gene is TRBV19, the J gene TRBJ1-2; TRBD1 is a possible D gene (6 bases). The V gene lost 6 bases and the J gene lost 7 bases, with 12 bases spanning the gap. The CDR3 is 12 amino acids. CDR1 is LNHDA, CDR2 SQIVND, per germline (reference sequence). The CDR3 DNA is TGTGCCAGTAGAATTACAGGGATTGGCTACACCTTC. Protein sequence: CASRITGIGYTF.

The rearrangement joins TRBV28 to TRBJ1-1; D is unresolved. The V end lost 3 bases, the J end lost 1 base, and 3 bases lay between the germline ends. CDR1 MDHEN and CDR2 SYDVKM come from the germline V gene. The CDR3 is 12 amino acids. This chain's CDR3 is CASSFQNTEAFF. For the CDR3, the DNA is TGTGCCAGCAGTTTTCAGAACACTGAAGCTTTCTTT. Looking up the rest from reference TRBV28 and TRBJ1-1 gives the full variable domain: DVKVTQSSRYLVKRTGEKVFLECVQDMDHENMFWYRQDPGLGLRLIYFSYDVKMKEKGDIPEGYSVSREKKERFSLILESASTNQTSMYLCASSFQNTEAFFGQGTRLTVV.

The rearrangement uses TRBV11-2 and TRBJ2-2, with D perhaps given as TRBD1 or TRBD2 (5 bases each). The germline CDR1 and CDR2 sequences are SGHAT and FQNNGV. There are 17 residues in the CDR3. V lost 9 bases, J lost 0 bases, and 20 bases lay in between. The CDR3 reads CASQFEGQGANTGELFF. CDR3 coding DNA: TGTGCCAGTCAATTTGAGGGGCAGGGAGCGAACACCGGGGAGCTGTTTTTT. The full variable domain, its missing parts supplied by reference TRBV11-2 and TRBJ2-2, is EAGVAQSPRYKIIEKRQSVAFWCNPISGHATLYWYQQILGQGPKLLIQFQNNGVVDDSQLPKDRFSAERLKGVDSTLKIQPAKLEDSAVYLCASQFEGQGANTGELFFGEGSRLTVL.

This clone appeared once. The V gene is TRBV5-4, the J gene TRBJ2-5, with D hard to call. The CDR3 extends over 13 amino acids. The germline V gene encodes CDR1 SGHNT and CDR2 YYREEE (reference sequence). The V and J ends lost 5 bases and 4 bases respectively, with 12 bases between them. The CDR3 loop is CASSLSGLETQYF. The CDR3 region has the DNA TGTGCCAGCAGTCTTTCGGGTCTAGAGACCCAGTACTTC.

This clone has only one observation. The chain has TRBV11-2 and TRBJ2-7; TRBD1 or TRBD2 may be the D gene (5 bases each). The CDR3 covers 15 residues. The germline V gene has CDR1 SGHAT and CDR2 FQNNGV. V gave up 0 bases and J gave up 0 bases, with 9 bases separating them. CDR3 sequence reads: CASSLDGDGSYEQYF. The CDR3 DNA reads TGTGCCAGCAGCTTAGATGGGGACGGCTCCTACGAGCAGTACTTC.

The chain is built from TRBV18 and TRBJ1-5; D gene uncertain. The CDR3 loop spans 12 amino acids. Trimming cost V 5 bases and J 4 bases, with 6 bases left between them. CDR1 is KGHSH, CDR2 LQKENI, per germline. The CDR3 protein is CASSTNNQPQHF. CDR3 DNA: TGTGCCAGCTCAACGAATAATCAGCCCCAGCATTTT.

V and J are TRBV6-1 and TRBJ2-7; D is unclear. The CDR3 runs 14 residues. Germline CDR1 and CDR2: MNHNS and SASEGT. The CDR3 is CVTRSPSEAYEQYF. CDR3 DNA sequence: TGTGTCACACGGTCCCCCAGCGAGGCCTACGAGCAGTACTTC.

CDR3 loop: CSGNSGTDTQYF. The DNA for the CDR3 is TGCAGCGGGAATAGCGGCACAGATACGCAGTATTTT. V usage is TRBV29-1 and J usage is TRBJ2-3, with a weak D call TRBD2 (5 bases). The ends were cut back, 7 bases at V and 1 base at J, with 9 bases in the middle. This CDR3 comprises 12 residues. Germline V gene sequence: CDR1 SQVTM, CDR2 ANQGSEA.

This rearrangement joins TRBV6-5 to TRBJ1-2, with a weak D call TRBD1 (6 bases). Germline CDR1 reads MNHEY; CDR2 reads SVGAGI. V shed 6 bases and J shed 4 bases, with 15 bases lying between them. The CDR3 contains 14 residues. The CDR3 region is CASRVYGGGYGYTF. The CDR3 DNA reads as TGTGCCAGCAGAGTCTACGGGGGCGGCTATGGCTACACCTTC.

The V call is TRBV7-9, the J call TRBJ1-2; 8 nucleotides agree with TRBD1. The CDR3 runs to 14 residues. With 5 bases clipped from V and 8 bases from J, the junction kept 10 bases outside the gene matches. CDR1 is SEHNR and CDR2 is FQNEAQ in the germline V gene (reference sequence). CDR3 sequence reads: CASSPGQAVRGYTF. The CDR3 nucleotides read TGTGCCAGCAGCCCGGGACAGGCCGTGAGGGGCTACACCTTC. The whole variable domain, filled in from reference TRBV7-9 and TRBJ1-2, reads DTGVSQNPRHKITKRGQNVTFRCDPISEHNRLYWYRQTLGQGPEFLTYFQNEAQLEKSRLLSDRFSAERPKGSFSTLEIQRTEQGDSAMYLCASSPGQAVRGYTFGSGTRLTVV.

The J gene is TRBJ2-3, the V gene TRBV7-9, with D perhaps matching TRBD2 (5 bases). Germline V gene lookup returns CDR1 SEHNR and CDR2 FQNEAQ (reference sequence). Trimming pared 4 bases from V and 4 bases from J, leaving 12 bases between. CDR3 size: 14 residues. The CDR3 loop reads CASSSRLNADTQYF. As DNA, the CDR3 is TGTGCCAGCAGCTCCAGACTAAACGCAGATACGCAGTATTTT.

The chain joins TRBV5-6 to TRBJ2-1; 10 bases fit TRBD2. This CDR3 region has 19 residues. V lost 2 bases, J lost 2 bases, and 13 bases stayed unmatched. The germline V gene has CDR1 SGHDT and CDR2 YYEEEE. CDR3 protein: CASSFLVAGGTSAYNEQFF. CDR3 DNA: TGTGCCAGCAGCTTTCTGGTAGCGGGGGGTACCAGCGCCTACAATGAGCAGTTCTTC.

The gene calls are TRBV25-1 and TRBJ1-4; TRBD1 aligns across 7 bases. CDR1 and CDR2 from the germline V gene are MGHDK and SYGVNS. The CDR3 consists of 14 residues. V lost 2 bases to trimming and J lost 8 bases; unmatched junction nucleotides: 5. CDR3 sequence: CASSETGAGEKLFF. CDR3 bases: TGTGCCAGCAGTGAAACAGGGGCGGGCGAAAAACTGTTTTTT.

The chain employs TRBV7-9 and TRBJ1-1; 8 nucleotides align to TRBD1. V gave up 5 bases and J gave up 6 bases; unmatched junction bases: 8. Germline V gives CDR1 SEHNR, CDR2 FQNEAQ (reference sequence). The CDR3 runs to 14 residues. The CDR3 sequence is CASSPWTGLAEAFF. As DNA, the CDR3 is TGTGCCAGCAGCCCGTGGACAGGGCTGGCTGAAGCTTTCTTT.

This clone turned up a few times. The genes are TRBV30 and TRBJ1-4; no definite D call. This CDR3 has 13 residues. Per the germline V gene, CDR1 is GTSNPN and CDR2 is SVGIG (reference sequence). Between the trimmed V and J ends, which lost 3 bases and 3 bases, there was a span of 8 bases. For the CDR3, the DNA is TGTGCCTGGAGGGGCCAACCTAATGAAAAACTGTTTTTT. This sequence encodes CAWRGQPNEKLFF. Based on the CDR3 plus reference TRBV30 and TRBJ1-4, the full variable domain is SQTIHQWPATLVQPVGSPLSLECTVEGTSNPNLYWYRQAAGRGLQLLFYSVGIGQISSEVPQNLSASRPQDRQFILSSKKLLLSDSGFYLCAWRGQPNEKLFFGSGTQLSVL.

The rearrangement joins TRBV4-1 to TRBJ1-5; D is perhaps TRBD1 (6 bases). CDR1 and CDR2 (germline): MGHRA, YSYEKL. The CDR3 loop spans 17 amino acids. Deletions cut 2 bases from V and 1 base from J, with 15 bases between. CDR3 coding DNA: TGCGCCAGCAGCCAAAAGGTACAGGGTCTGAGCAATCAGCCCCAGCATTTT. Protein sequence: CASSQKVQGLSNQPQHF.